This T cell receptor beta chain was sequenced in a study of cytomegalovirus exposure and HLA in healthy donors. Overall study: About 80 million unique TCRs from HLA-typed donors were held in an early data release. Whole-study findings and limits: Serostatus for CMV was the only available immune exposure information.

The CDR3 totals 13 residues. Trimming cost V 1 base and J 3 bases, with 7 bases left between them. Germline loops: CDR1 PRHDT, CDR2 FYEKMQ (reference sequence). Notes on this clone: The antigen is undetermined.

PCR employed 60 Vbeta and 13 Jbeta primers. The method was immunoSEQ multiplex PCR; TCRdb's version includes in-frame clones alone and lacks a portion of them. The sample shows 190,000 or so clones, more than 80% of them seen only once. This chain joins TRBV13 and TRBJ2-7; D ambiguous. The origin of this receptor is a boy aged 5-17 years in good health and CMV-seronegative. Sequencing was performed on PBMCs. The CDR3 spells CASSLAAGYEQYF. CDR3 coding DNA: TGTGCCAGCAGCTTAGCCGCCGGCTACGAGCAGTACTTC. Looking up the rest from reference TRBV13 and TRBJ2-7 gives the full variable domain: AAGVIQSPRHLIKEKRETATLKCYPIPRHDTVYWYQQGPGQDPQFLISFYEKMQSDKGSIPDRFSAQQFSDYHSELNMSSLELGDSALYFCASSLAAGYEQYFGPGTRLTVT.